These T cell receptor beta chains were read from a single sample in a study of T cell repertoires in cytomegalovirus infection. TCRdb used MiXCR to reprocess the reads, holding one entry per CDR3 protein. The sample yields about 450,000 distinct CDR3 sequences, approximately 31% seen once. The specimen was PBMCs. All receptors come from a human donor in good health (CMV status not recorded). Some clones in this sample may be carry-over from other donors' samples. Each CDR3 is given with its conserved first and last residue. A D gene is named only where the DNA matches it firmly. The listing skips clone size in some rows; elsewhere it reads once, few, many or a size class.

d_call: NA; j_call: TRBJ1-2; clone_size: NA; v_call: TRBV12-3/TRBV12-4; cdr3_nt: TGTGCCAGCAGTTTGGGACACCTCTATGGCTACACCTTC; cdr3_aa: CASSLGHLYGYTF
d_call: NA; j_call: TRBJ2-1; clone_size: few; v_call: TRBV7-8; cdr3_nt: TGTGCCAGCAGCCACCACCACAGGGGGGGCTACAATGAGCAGTTCTTC; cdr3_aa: CASSHHHRGGYNEQFF
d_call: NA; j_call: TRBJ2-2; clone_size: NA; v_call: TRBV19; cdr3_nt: TGTGCCAGTAGTATCTCTCCGTTTGGCACCGGGGAGCTGTTTTTT; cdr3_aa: CASSISPFGTGELFF
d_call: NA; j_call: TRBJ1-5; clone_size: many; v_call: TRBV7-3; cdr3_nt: TGTGCCAGCAGCCTTTTGACAGGTCTTAGCAATCAGCCCCAGCATTTT; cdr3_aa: CASSLLTGLSNQPQHF
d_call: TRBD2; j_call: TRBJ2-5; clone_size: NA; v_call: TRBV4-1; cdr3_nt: TGCGCCAGCCGCCAAGCGGGGAGGAAGACCCAGTCCTTC; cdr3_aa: CASRQAGRKTQSF
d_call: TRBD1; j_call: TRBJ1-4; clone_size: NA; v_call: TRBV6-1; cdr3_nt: TGTGCCAGCAGGACAGGGACTAATGAAAAACTGTTTTTT; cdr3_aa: CASRTGTNEKLFF
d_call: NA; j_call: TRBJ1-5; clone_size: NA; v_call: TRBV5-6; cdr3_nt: TGTGACAGCAGCTTGGGGTACAGTCCTAATCAGCCCCAGCATTTT; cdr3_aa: CDSSLGYSPNQPQHF
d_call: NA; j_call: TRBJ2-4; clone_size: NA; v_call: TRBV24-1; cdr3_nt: TGTGCCACCAGTGCTTTGAAGGGGACCACCAATGAACAGTACTTC; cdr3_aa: CATSALKGTTNEQYF
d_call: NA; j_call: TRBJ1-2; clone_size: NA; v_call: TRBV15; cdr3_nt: TGTGCCACCAGCAGACCTACCGGACCGGGAGGCCAGAGGTATGGCTACACCTTC; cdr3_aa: CATSRPTGPGGQRYGYTF
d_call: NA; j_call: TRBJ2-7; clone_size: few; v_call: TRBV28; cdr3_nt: TGTGCCAGCAGTTTCGGGGCTGCCAAAAGCTACGAGCAGTACTTC; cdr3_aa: CASSFGAAKSYEQYF
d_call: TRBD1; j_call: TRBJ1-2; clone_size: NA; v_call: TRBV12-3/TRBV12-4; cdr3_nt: TGTGCCAGCAGTCTAGGGACAGGCGAGCTTAACTATGGCTACACCTTC; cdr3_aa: CASSLGTGELNYGYTF
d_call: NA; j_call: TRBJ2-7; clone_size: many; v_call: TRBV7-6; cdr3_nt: TGTGCCAGCAGCTTAGAGGACAGCCACTCCTACGAGCAGTACTTC; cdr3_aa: CASSLEDSHSYEQYF
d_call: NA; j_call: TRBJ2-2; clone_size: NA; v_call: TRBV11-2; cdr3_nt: TGTGCCAGCAACCACGGGGACGGGGAGCTGTTTTTT; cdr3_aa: CASNHGDGELFF
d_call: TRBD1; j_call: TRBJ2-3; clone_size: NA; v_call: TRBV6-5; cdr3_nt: TGTGCCAGCAGTTACCCCGGGACAGACGTTAGGTCCCGTCCTCGCACAGATACGCAGTATTTT; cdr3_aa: CASSYPGTDVRSRPRTDTQYF
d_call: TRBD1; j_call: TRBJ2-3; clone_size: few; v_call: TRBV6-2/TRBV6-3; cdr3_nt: TGTGCCAGCAGTCCGGACAGGAGTCAGTATTTT; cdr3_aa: CASSPDRSQYF
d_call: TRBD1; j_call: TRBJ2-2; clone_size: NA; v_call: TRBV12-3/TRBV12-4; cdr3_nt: TGTGCCAGCAGTTCGGACAGGGGTTACACCGGGGAGCTGTTTTTT; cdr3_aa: CASSSDRGYTGELFF
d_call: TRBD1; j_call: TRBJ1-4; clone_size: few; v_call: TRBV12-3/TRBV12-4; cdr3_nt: TGTGCCAGCAGTTCTGGCAGGGGGCCTTCTAATGAAAAACTGTTTTTT; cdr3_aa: CASSSGRGPSNEKLFF
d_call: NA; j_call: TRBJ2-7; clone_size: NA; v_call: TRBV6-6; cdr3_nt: TGTGCCAGCAGTTACTCCCAGGGGCTGTACGAGCAGTACTTC; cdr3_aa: CASSYSQGLYEQYF
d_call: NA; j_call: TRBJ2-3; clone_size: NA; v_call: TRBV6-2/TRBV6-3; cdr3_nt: TGTGCCAGCAGCCGCTCCCCAGCGCGTACGCAGTATTTT; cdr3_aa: CASSRSPARTQYF
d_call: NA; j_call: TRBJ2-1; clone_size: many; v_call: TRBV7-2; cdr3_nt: TGTGCCAGCAGCTTAGATCCTACAAACAATGAGCAGTTCTTC; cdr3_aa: CASSLDPTNNEQFF